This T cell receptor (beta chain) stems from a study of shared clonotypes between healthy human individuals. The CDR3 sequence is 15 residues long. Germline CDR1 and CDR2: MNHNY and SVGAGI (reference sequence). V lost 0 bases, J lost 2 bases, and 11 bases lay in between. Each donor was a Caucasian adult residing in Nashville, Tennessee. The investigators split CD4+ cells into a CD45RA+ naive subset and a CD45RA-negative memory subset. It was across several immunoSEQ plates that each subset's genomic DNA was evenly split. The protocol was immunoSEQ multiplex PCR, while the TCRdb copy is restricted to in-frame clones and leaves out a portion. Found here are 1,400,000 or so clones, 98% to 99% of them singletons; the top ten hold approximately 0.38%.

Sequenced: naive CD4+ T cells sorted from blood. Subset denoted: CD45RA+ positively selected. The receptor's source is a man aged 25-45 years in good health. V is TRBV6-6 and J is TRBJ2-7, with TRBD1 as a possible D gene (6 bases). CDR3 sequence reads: CASSYSPGTPYEQYF. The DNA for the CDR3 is TGTGCCAGCAGTTACTCCCCCGGGACACCCTACGAGCAGTACTTC.